Below, 15 T cell receptor beta chains from the same sample are listed, as sequenced in a study of cytomegalovirus exposure and HLA in healthy donors. PCR employed 60 Vbeta and 13 Jbeta primers. TCRdb's copy holds only in-frame clones and misses some; the assay was immunoSEQ multiplex PCR. Of approximately 150,000 clones detected, roughly four fifths appear once; the ten largest clones hold approximately 13%. What was sequenced was PBMCs. Every receptor here comes from a woman between 50 and 59 years old in good health and CMV-seronegative.

The chain employs TRBV28 and TRBJ2-1; the D is unclear. Germline V gives CDR1 MDHEN, CDR2 SYDVKM. The germline V and J ends were trimmed by 7 bases and 4 bases, with 11 bases remaining between them. This CDR3 has 13 residues. CDR3 protein: CASTRATYNEQFF. The CDR3, as DNA: TGTGCCAGCACACGCGCAACTTACAATGAGCAGTTCTTC.

The CDR3: CASSFFNPRNTEAFF. The CDR3 nucleotides are TGTGCCAGCAGCTTCTTCAACCCGAGGAACACTGAAGCTTTCTTT. The chain combines TRBV13 with TRBJ1-1; D is uncertain. Trimming removed 3 bases from V and 1 base from J, with 12 bases in between. The CDR3 length is 15 residues. The germline V gene encodes CDR1 PRHDT and CDR2 FYEKMQ (reference sequence). The complete variable domain, with remaining parts taken from reference TRBV13 and TRBJ1-1, reads AAGVIQSPRHLIKEKRETATLKCYPIPRHDTVYWYQQGPGQDPQFLISFYEKMQSDKGSIPDRFSAQQFSDYHSELNMSSLELGDSALYFCASSFFNPRNTEAFFGQGTRLTVV.

The CDR3 coding sequence is TGTGCCAGCAGTCCCGGACAGGGTACTTTCTCCTACGAGCAGTACTTC. Its translation is CASSPGQGTFSYEQYF. The chain joins TRBV28 to TRBJ2-7, with TRBD1 matching 8 bases. The CDR3 totals 16 residues. V was clipped by 5 bases and J by 0 bases; unmatched bases: 9. Germline CDR1 and CDR2: MDHEN and SYDVKM.

V and J are TRBV4-1 and TRBJ1-3, with unresolved D. Deletions cut 0 bases from V and 2 bases from J, with 11 bases between. CDR1 is MGHRA and CDR2 is YSYEKL in the germline V gene. CDR3 length: 16 amino acids. The CDR3 loop is CASSQDRPETGNTIYF. The CDR3 region has the DNA TGCGCCAGCAGCCAAGATCGGCCGGAGACTGGAAACACCATATATTTT.

V is TRBV2 and J is TRBJ1-4; D is perhaps TRBD1 (5 bases). V was clipped by 8 bases and J by 0 bases, with 10 bases between them. This CDR3 region has 14 residues. CDR1 and CDR2 from the germline V gene are SNHLY and FYNNEI. CDR3 residues: CASAGQTTNEKLFF. CDR3 in DNA: TGTGCCAGCGCTGGACAAACAACTAATGAAAAACTGTTTTTT.

This chain joins TRBV4-2 and TRBJ1-6; 12 bases are shared with TRBD1. The V gene end was trimmed by 4 bases and the J gene end by 9 bases; junction bases not matched to a gene: 10. In germline, CDR1 is LGHNA, CDR2 YNFKEQ. This CDR3 is built from 17 residues. The DNA for the CDR3 is TGTGCCAGCAGCCGACAGGCGGGACAGGGGGCGGGTTCACCCCTCCACTTT. This codes for CASSRQAGQGAGSPLHF.

The chain recombines TRBV28 with TRBJ2-1; D call uncertain. With 2 bases removed from V and 10 bases from J, the gap between germline ends came to 18 bases. The CDR3 contains 15 residues. The germline V gene encodes CDR1 MDHEN and CDR2 SYDVKM. CDR3 DNA sequence: TGTGCCAGCAGTTTAAGGCGCCCCCAGATCAGGGAGCAGTTCTTC. It translates to CASSLRRPQIREQFF.

This clone was seen a handful of times. Additional DNA sequences in this sample encode the identical CDR3. V usage is TRBV15 and J usage is TRBJ2-1, with TRBD1 identical over 7 bases. J lost 10 bases, V lost 3 bases, and 0 bases had no gene match. Germline V gives CDR1 LNHNV, CDR2 YYDKDF (reference sequence). The CDR3 is 11 amino acids. The CDR3: CATSRDREQFF. DNA of the CDR3: TGTGCCACCAGCAGGGACAGGGAGCAGTTCTTC.

This chain connects TRBV19 to TRBJ1-4; tentatively, D is TRBD1 (5 bases). CDR1 is LNHDA, CDR2 SQIVND, per germline (reference sequence). V gave up 5 bases and J gave up 6 bases, with 16 bases separating them. There are 15 residues in the CDR3. Here the CDR3 DNA reads TGTGCCAGTAGTCTCCGGGGAGGGGAAGATGAAAAACTGTTTTTT. Its protein is CASSLRGGEDEKLFF.

This rearrangement joins TRBV5-4 to TRBJ2-2; D gene ambiguous. The CDR3 is 16 residues long. Trimming took off 3 bases at V and 8 bases at J, with 20 bases between the two ends. CDR1 and CDR2 (germline): SGHNT, YYREEE (reference sequence). CDR3: CASSYDPPVTEGELFF. In DNA form, the CDR3 reads TGTGCCAGCAGCTACGACCCACCAGTTACGGAGGGGGAGCTGTTTTTT.

The chain recombines TRBV21-1 with TRBJ1-2. TRBV21-1 corresponds to a pseudogene. The CDR3 is 14 amino acids. The CDR3 DNA follows: TGTGCCAGCAGCAAGGCGGCTAATTGGTATGGCTACACCTTC. Amino acid sequence: CASSKAANWYGYTF.

The chain joins TRBV15 to TRBJ2-1; 10 positions match TRBD1. The germline V gene encodes CDR1 LNHNV and CDR2 YYDKDF (reference sequence). This CDR3 comprises 15 residues. Trimming removed 5 bases from V and 6 bases from J; junction bases left unmatched: 7. CDR3 sequence (DNA): TGTGCCACCAGCGTGAGACAGGGGGCGGTCAATGAGCAGTTCTTC. Protein: CATSVRQGAVNEQFF.

V and J are TRBV27 and TRBJ1-6, with 7 positions matching TRBD1. In germline, CDR1 is MNHEY, CDR2 SMNVEV (reference sequence). V gave up 2 bases and J gave up 7 bases; unmatched junction bases: 8. This CDR3 spans 16 amino acids. DNA for the CDR3: TGTGCCAGCAGTTTAGGGCCGGGACAGCCAAATTCACCCCTCCACTTT. Translation gives CASSLGPGQPNSPLHF.

This chain joins TRBV6-6 and TRBJ1-3, with 7 bases lining up with TRBD1. The V and J ends lost 4 bases and 4 bases, in that order; junction bases with no gene match: 4. The CDR3 is 14 amino acids. Germline V gives CDR1 MNHNY, CDR2 SVGAGI (reference sequence). CDR3 loop: CASSSRQGGNTIYF. In nucleotides, the CDR3 is TGTGCCAGCAGTTCTCGACAGGGCGGAAACACCATATATTTT.

This clone was seen just once. This sequence joins TRBV20-1 and TRBJ2-1; unclear D gene. In germline, CDR1 is DFQATT, CDR2 SNEGSKA (reference sequence). The CDR3 sequence is 9 residues long. Trimming shortened V by 8 bases and J by 8 bases, and 7 bases separated the two germline ends. DNA for the CDR3: TGCAGTTCCTCGTATGAGCAGTTCTTC. It encodes CSSSYEQFF.